This is a list of T cell receptor beta chains from one sample in a study of blood T cell repertoires in COVID-19. Using immunoSEQ multiplex PCR, the repertoire was profiled, and TCRdb retains in-frame clones only, with some absent. Of some 200,000 clones listed, 80% to 90% are singletons. Sequencing used peripheral blood. The receptors originated from a man in his thirties or forties with active or convalescent COVID-19. Each CDR3 is given with its conserved first and last residue. A D gene is named only where the DNA matches it firmly. The size field is filled for only some rows; it gives once, few, many or a size class.

J | size | V | D | CDR3 | DNA
TRBJ1-2 | many | TRBV6-5 | NA | CASSYSREGYGYTF | TGTGCCAGCAGTTACTCGAGGGAAGGCTATGGCTACACCTTC
TRBJ1-2 | few | TRBV9 | NA | CASSAQPRQVVNYGYTF | TGTGCCAGCAGCGCCCAGCCCCGACAGGTCGTGAACTATGGCTACACCTTC
TRBJ1-3 | NA | TRBV4-1 | NA | CASSQGGGGYSGNTIYF | TGCGCCAGCAGCCAAGGAGGGGGGGGGTACTCTGGAAACACCATATATTTT
TRBJ2-2 | NA | TRBV19 | NA | CASSTGPITGELFF | TGTGCCAGTAGTACTGGGCCGATCACCGGGGAGCTGTTTTTT
TRBJ2-1 | NA | TRBV13 | TRBD2 | CASSRKREGLNEQFF | TGTGCCAGCAGCCGTAAGCGGGAGGGCCTGAATGAGCAGTTCTTC
TRBJ1-5 | NA | TRBV5-5 | NA | CASSFSLAVSNQPQHF | TGTGCCAGCAGCTTCTCCCTGGCAGTTAGCAATCAGCCCCAGCATTTT
TRBJ1-1 | NA | TRBV28 | TRBD1 | CASSLHGQGNTEAFF | TGTGCCAGCAGTTTGCATGGACAGGGGAACACTGAAGCTTTCTTT
TRBJ2-6 | NA | TRBV9 | NA | CASSPGGLGANVLTF | TGTGCCAGCAGCCCCGGGGGGCTTGGGGCCAACGTCCTGACTTTC
TRBJ2-1 | NA | TRBV5-1 | NA | CASSPSTENNEQFF | TGCGCCAGCAGCCCCAGCACAGAAAACAATGAGCAGTTCTTC
TRBJ2-7 | few | TRBV2 | TRBD1 | CASQGDSYEQYF | TGTGCCAGCCAGGGGGACTCCTACGAGCAGTACTTC
TRBJ2-5 | NA | TRBV11-3 | TRBD1 | CASSQAAQGVETQYF | TGTGCCAGCAGCCAGGCGGCGCAGGGGGTAGAGACCCAGTACTTC
TRBJ1-3 | NA | TRBV19 | NA | CASTPDSSGNTIYF | TGTGCCAGTACCCCGGACAGCTCTGGAAACACCATATATTTT
TRBJ1-5 | NA | TRBV19 | NA | CASSIFRGLDQPQHF | TGTGCCAGTAGTATATTTCGGGGATTGGATCAGCCCCAGCATTTT
TRBJ2-4 | NA | TRBV5-1 | TRBD2 | CASSLAAGGPKDIQYF | TGCGCCAGCAGCTTGGCGGCGGGGGGGCCGAAGGACATTCAGTACTTC
TRBJ1-1 | NA | TRBV6-5 | NA | CASSMTAWSITEAFF | TGTGCCAGCAGTATGACCGCCTGGAGTATCACTGAAGCTTTCTTT
TRBJ2-7 | once | TRBV3-1/TRBV3-2 | TRBD2 | CASSQSGRSSGRPYEQYF | TGTGCCAGCAGTCAGTCGGGGAGATCCAGCGGGAGGCCCTACGAGCAGTACTTC
TRBJ2-7 | NA | TRBV12-3/TRBV12-4 | TRBD1 | CASRGGTGNEQYF | TGTGCCAGCAGAGGCGGGACAGGGAACGAGCAGTACTTC
TRBJ1-3 | NA | TRBV29-1 | NA | CSVGAGSGNTIYF | TGCAGCGTTGGAGCAGGGTCAGGAAACACCATATATTTT
TRBJ1-2 | NA | TRBV7-9 | NA | CASSFLPPTGWHGYTF | TGTGCCAGCAGCTTTCTCCCACCGACAGGCTGGCATGGCTACACCTTC
TRBJ1-1 | once | TRBV28 | NA | CASTSQEGPSMNTEAFF | TGTGCCAGCACCTCTCAGGAGGGGCCATCCATGAACACTGAAGCTTTCTTT
TRBJ2-2 | NA | TRBV27 | NA | CASSLITEGNTGELFF | TGTGCCAGCAGTTTAATAACAGAGGGGAACACCGGGGAGCTGTTTTTT
TRBJ2-5 | NA | TRBV6-5 | TRBD2 | CATRPRLAGQETQYF | TGTGCCACCCGGCCGAGACTAGCGGGCCAAGAGACCCAGTACTTC
TRBJ1-2 | NA | TRBV19 | TRBD1 | CASTQGGYYGYTF | TGTGCCAGTACCCAGGGGGGTTACTATGGCTACACCTTC
TRBJ1-1 | NA | TRBV18 | NA | CASSPLGKMNTEAFF | TGTGCCAGCTCACCACTCGGGAAGATGAACACTGAAGCTTTCTTT
TRBJ1-5 | NA | TRBV19 | NA | CASSEGVEQPQHF | TGTGCCAGTAGCGAGGGGGTTGAACAGCCCCAGCATTTT
TRBJ2-1 | NA | TRBV24-1 | TRBD2 | CATSDLPSRDFRTSGAYNEQFF | TGTGCCACCAGTGATTTGCCGAGCCGTGATTTCCGGACTAGCGGGGCCTACAATGAGCAGTTCTTC
TRBJ1-2 | once | TRBV15 | TRBD1 | CATSRDYQGVYGYTF | TGTGCCACCAGCAGAGATTATCAGGGGGTCTATGGCTACACCTTC
TRBJ2-7 | NA | TRBV5-1 | TRBD1 | CASSHGQGNYEQYF | TGCGCCAGCAGTCACGGACAGGGGAACTACGAGCAGTACTTC
TRBJ2-1 | NA | TRBV6-5 | TRBD2 | CASTPRLAGAEQFF | TGTGCCAGCACCCCCCGCCTAGCGGGAGCTGAGCAGTTCTTC
TRBJ1-1 | NA | TRBV11-2 | NA | CASSRDIHDTEAFF | TGTGCCAGCAGCCGGGACATCCACGACACTGAAGCTTTCTTT
TRBJ1-4 | NA | TRBV4-1 | NA | CASSQVGRGGEKLFF | TGCGCCAGCAGCCAGGTCGGTAGGGGCGGTGAAAAACTGTTTTTT
TRBJ1-2 | NA | TRBV5-4 | TRBD1 | CASSQTGQLGYGYTF | TGTGCCAGCAGCCAAACGGGACAGCTTGGCTATGGCTACACCTTC
TRBJ1-1 | NA | TRBV15 | NA | CATSRDRGSGAEAFF | TGTGCCACCAGCAGAGATAGGGGTTCGGGGGCTGAAGCTTTCTTT
TRBJ2-7 | NA | TRBV28 | NA | CASSLILEGSYEQYF | TGTGCCAGCAGTTTGATCCTCGAGGGCTCCTACGAGCAGTACTTC
TRBJ2-7 | NA | TRBV6-5 | TRBD2 | CASGSGRSSYEQYF | TGTGCCAGCGGGAGCGGGAGGAGCTCCTACGAGCAGTACTTC
TRBJ2-1 | NA | TRBV12-5 | TRBD2 | CASGPSAGTTFSNEQFF | TGTGCTAGTGGACCCTCTGCCGGGACTACTTTTTCCAATGAGCAGTTCTTC
TRBJ1-5 | many | TRBV7-2 | NA | CASSELAGSHQPQHF | TGTGCCAGCAGTGAACTAGCGGGCAGTCATCAGCCCCAGCATTTT
TRBJ1-2 | NA | TRBV6-5 | TRBD1 | CASSYSTQGDGYTF | TGTGCCAGCAGTTACTCGACCCAGGGGGATGGCTACACCTTC
TRBJ2-2 | NA | TRBV21-1 | NA | CASSKVGRDTGELFF | TGTGCCAGCAGCAAGGTGGGGCGAGACACCGGGGAGCTGTTTTTT
TRBJ2-1 | NA | TRBV6-5 | NA | CASSYPGQPEQFF | TGTGCCAGCAGTTACCCGGGACAACCGGAGCAGTTCTTC
TRBJ2-7 | NA | TRBV7-9 | TRBD1 | CASSPKGAAYYEQYF | TGTGCCAGCAGCCCTAAGGGGGCAGCCTACTACGAGCAGTACTTC
TRBJ1-1 | NA | TRBV7-2 | TRBD1 | CASSLTGWPLNTEAFF | TGTGCCAGCAGCTTGACAGGGTGGCCCCTGAACACTGAAGCTTTCTTT
TRBJ1-4 | NA | TRBV12-5 | NA | CASGPDKLREKLFF | TGTGCTAGTGGCCCCGATAAGCTCCGTGAAAAACTGTTTTTT
TRBJ1-2 | NA | TRBV6-5 | NA | CASTQTGGRGYGYTF | TGTGCCAGCACCCAGACCGGGGGGCGAGGGTATGGCTACACCTTC
TRBJ2-7 | once | TRBV30 | TRBD2 | CACSGGGSYEQYF | TGTGCCTGCTCGGGAGGGGGGTCCTACGAGCAGTACTTC
TRBJ2-7 | NA | TRBV6-2/TRBV6-3 | NA | CASSPTSYEQYF | TGTGCCAGCAGTCCAACTTCCTACGAGCAGTACTTC
TRBJ2-1 | NA | TRBV10-3 | NA | CAISESNGGQFREQFF | TGTGCCATCAGTGAGTCGAACGGGGGGCAGTTCCGGGAGCAGTTCTTC
TRBJ2-7 | few | TRBV5-1 | TRBD2 | CASSLEGGSGNEQYF | TGCGCCAGCAGCTTGGAAGGCGGGAGTGGGAACGAGCAGTACTTC
TRBJ2-1 | NA | TRBV4-3 | TRBD2 | CASSQDGYGGSFNEQFF | TGCGCCAGCAGCCAAGATGGGTACGGCGGGAGCTTCAATGAGCAGTTCTTC
TRBJ2-7 | NA | TRBV7-9 | NA | CASSLESGASYEQYF | TGTGCCAGCAGCTTAGAATCCGGAGCCTCCTACGAGCAGTACTTC
TRBJ1-2 | NA | TRBV28 | NA | CASSLPPSPGYTF | TGTGCCAGCAGTTTACCTCCGTCCCCCGGCTACACCTTC
TRBJ1-1 | NA | TRBV10-3 | NA | CASIMDSEAFF | TGTGCCTCCATAATGGACAGTGAAGCTTTCTTT
TRBJ2-7 | NA | TRBV28 | TRBD2 | CASSPTVRRESSYEQYF | TGTGCCAGCAGCCCTACCGTGCGGCGGGAGAGCTCCTACGAGCAGTACTTC